This passage covers 25 T cell receptor beta chains from one sample sequenced in a study of T cells expressing NK-cell markers. One entry per CDR3 protein, without DNA, is what TCRdb gives after re-calling the 5' RACE reads. Its clone listing holds about 450,000 distinct CDR3 sequences. Sequenced material: blood T cells: a sorted CD56 or NKG2C T cell subset, CD4+ or CD8+ T cells, or bulk PBMC T cells (not recorded which). The receptors originated from a woman between 18 and 75 years old in good health.

This chain links TRBV20-1 with TRBJ1-4. CDR3 length equals 15 residues. The germline gives CDR1 DFQATT, CDR2 SNEGSKA (reference sequence). The CDR3 reads CSATYTAPWDEKLFF.

This chain links TRBV28 with TRBJ2-3; TCRdb's D call of TRBD1 is untestable without DNA. The V gene's germline CDR1 is MDHEN and CDR2 SYDVKM. CDR3 length equals 13 residues. The CDR3 sequence: CASTGGGTDTQYF.

The V call is TRBV28, the J call TRBJ2-1; TCRdb's D call of TRBD1 is untestable without DNA. The germline V gene has CDR1 MDHEN and CDR2 SYDVKM. The CDR3 covers 14 residues. The CDR3 sequence is CASSSGAGKNEQFF.

The V call is TRBV5-6, the J call TRBJ2-5; absent DNA, TCRdb's TRBD2 call cannot be checked. There are 15 residues in the CDR3. The germline V gene encodes CDR1 SGHDT and CDR2 YYEEEE. The CDR3 is CASSFRTSAQETQYF.

The chain combines TRBV30 with TRBJ2-7; TCRdb selects TRBD1, and the lack of DNA leaves this call unchecked. Germline lookup yields CDR1 GTSNPN and CDR2 SVGIG (reference sequence). This CDR3 has 12 residues. The CDR3 is CAWSGGGYEQYF.

V usage is TRBV20-1 and J usage is TRBJ2-1. The germline V gene has CDR1 DFQATT and CDR2 SNEGSKA (reference sequence). This CDR3 comprises 15 residues. CDR3 residues: CSARVPETSYNEQFF.

V usage is TRBV7-2 and J usage is TRBJ2-7; TCRdb calls TRBD1, which cannot be checked without DNA. Germline V lookup: CDR1 SGHTA, CDR2 FQGNSA. There are 15 residues in the CDR3. The CDR3 sequence: CASSQRTGINYEQYF.

V is TRBV5-4 and J is TRBJ2-2; TCRdb's D gene call, TRBD2, goes unchecked for lack of DNA. Germline lookup yields CDR1 SGHNT and CDR2 YYREEE (reference sequence). The CDR3 loop spans 17 amino acids. CDR3: CASSLNRQSRGTGELFF.

The chain joins TRBV18 to TRBJ1-5; as DNA is missing, the TRBD1 call by TCRdb cannot be tested. The CDR3 length is 16 residues. Germline V CDR1 and CDR2: KGHSH, LQKENI. CDR3 sequence: CASSGDNTGVNQPQHF.

The chain carries TRBV7-9 and TRBJ1-2; the TCRdb call, TRBD1, lacks DNA for checking. Germline assignment: CDR1 SEHNR and CDR2 FQNEAQ (reference sequence). The CDR3 covers 14 residues. The CDR3 sequence is CASSLVQGIYGYTF.

V is TRBV6-2 or TRBV6-3 and J is TRBJ2-5. The CDR3 contains 13 residues. The V gene's germline CDR1 is MNHEY and CDR2 SVGEGT. CDR3 sequence reads: CASSYPMGETQYF.

The J gene is TRBJ2-7, the V gene TRBV19; TCRdb gives TRBD1 as the D gene, but with no DNA this cannot be confirmed. The germline gives CDR1 LNHDA, CDR2 SQIVND (reference sequence). The CDR3 consists of 14 residues. The CDR3 protein is CASSIADNSYEQYF.

This chain links TRBV4-3 with TRBJ2-3. This CDR3 comprises 15 residues. Germline-derived CDR1 and CDR2 are LGHNA and YSLEER. CDR3 protein: CASSRVGGQPDTQYF.

The CDR3 reads CATSRRETGGGNIQYF. The rearrangement joins TRBV15 to TRBJ2-4; TCRdb designates TRBD1, a call that cannot be tested without DNA. This CDR3 comprises 16 residues. CDR1 and CDR2 (germline): LNHNV, YYDKDF (reference sequence).

V and J are TRBV19 and TRBJ1-3; TCRdb picks TRBD1, but there is no DNA to check that call. Germline values: CDR1 LNHDA, CDR2 SQIVND (reference sequence). The CDR3 is 14 amino acids. This CDR3 is CASRTTGVGNTIYF. The whole variable domain, remainder taken from reference TRBV19 and TRBJ1-3, is DGGITQSPKYLFRKEGQNVTLSCEQNLNHDAMYWYRQDPGQGLRLIYYSQIVNDFQKGDIAEGYSVSREKKESFPLTVTSAQKNPTAFYLCASRTTGVGNTIYFGEGSWLTVV.

The chain couples TRBV6-1 to TRBJ2-3; TCRdb calls TRBD1, which cannot be checked without DNA. The V gene's germline CDR1 is MNHNS and CDR2 SASEGT. The CDR3 has 16 amino acids. The CDR3 loop reads CASRVLRGASTDTQYF.

The chain carries TRBV9 and TRBJ1-6; the TCRdb D gene call, TRBD1, has no DNA to confirm it. CDR3 length: 16 amino acids. CDR1 SGDLS and CDR2 YYNGEE come from the germline V gene. Here the CDR3 reads CASSAPGQGSWSPLHF.

This chain uses TRBV15 with TRBJ1-2; the D call of TRBD1 rests on TCRdb alone, since no DNA is present to check it. CDR3 length: 16 residues. Per the germline V gene, CDR1 is LNHNV and CDR2 is YYDKDF (reference sequence). CDR3 loop: CATSRDREQGGYGYTF.

V is TRBV10-3 and J is TRBJ2-5; TCRdb designates TRBD1, a call that cannot be tested without DNA. The CDR3 sequence is 13 residues long. The V gene's germline CDR1 is ENHRY and CDR2 SYGVKD. CDR3 in amino acids: CAIGTPNEETQYF.

This chain connects TRBV18 to TRBJ1-1. The length of the CDR3 is 20 residues. The germline V gene has CDR1 KGHSH and CDR2 LQKENI. CDR3 sequence: CASSPTGEGMDRFMNTEAFF.

The V gene is TRBV4-3, the J gene TRBJ1-6; with no DNA, the TCRdb D assignment of TRBD1 cannot be verified. The CDR3 is 16 residues long. Germline V gene lookup returns CDR1 LGHNA and CDR2 YSLEER. This CDR3 is CASSQEPGYGNSPLHF.

The V gene is TRBV4-3, the J gene TRBJ2-1; TCRdb's assignment of TRBD2 cannot be checked, as there is no DNA. CDR1 is LGHNA and CDR2 is YSLEER in the germline V gene. CDR3 length equals 18 residues. CDR3: CASSQGQTSGGYYNEQFF.

This rearrangement joins TRBV20-1 to TRBJ2-3; TCRdb's D call, TRBD1, is unchecked because there is no DNA. Per germline, CDR1 DFQATT and CDR2 SNEGSKA (reference sequence). This CDR3 is 15 amino acids long. CDR3 sequence: CSARGGWGTPDTQYF.

V is TRBV20-1 and J is TRBJ2-3; TCRdb lists TRBD1, though no DNA is available to test this call. The CDR3 runs 14 residues. The germline CDR1 and CDR2 sequences are DFQATT and SNEGSKA (reference sequence). The CDR3 spells CSAGDRGIGDTQYF.

This chain connects TRBV2 to TRBJ2-2; checking the TCRdb D call of TRBD1 is not possible without DNA. This CDR3 is built from 15 residues. Germline-derived CDR1 and CDR2 are SNHLY and FYNNEI. The CDR3 is CASSVPGGLGGELFF.